Below, 25 T cell receptor beta chains from the same sample are listed, as sequenced in a study of CD8 T cells in ankylosing spondylitis. Via MiXCR, TCRdb re-called the 5' RACE reads, giving one row per CDR3 protein. Here the sample spans around 320,000 distinct CDR3 sequences, about 20% being singletons. The specimen was blood, either unsorted or a sorted T cell fraction (not recorded which). These receptors all stem from a female donor with ankylosing spondylitis or in good health (not recorded which).

J is TRBJ2-7 and V is TRBV5-1; 10 nucleotides agree with TRBD1. With V trimmed by 4 bases and J by 5 bases, 6 bases remained unmatched. The CDR3 length is 14 residues. CDR1 SGHRS and CDR2 YFSETQ come from the germline V gene. CDR3 nucleotides: TGCGCCAGCAGCAGGGGACAGGGGCGCCACGAGCAGTACTTC. This translates into CASSRGQGRHEQYF.

This clonotype came up a few times. V gene TRBV20-1 combines with J gene TRBJ1-2; TRBD1 might be the D (5 bases). The CDR3 is 14 amino acids. Germline V CDR1 and CDR2: DFQATT, SNEGSKA (reference sequence). Deletions cut 0 bases from V and 4 bases from J, with 12 bases between. The DNA for the CDR3 is TGCAGTGCTAGAGATCGCAGGGAGGCCTATGGCTACACCTTC. As protein: CSARDRREAYGYTF.

This rearrangement joins TRBV7-9 to TRBJ1-2, with 7 bases lining up with TRBD1. This CDR3 comprises 12 residues. The germline V gene encodes CDR1 SEHNR and CDR2 FQNEAQ (reference sequence). V shed 4 bases and J 7 bases; nucleotides not matched to a gene: 3. This chain's CDR3 is CASSSQGLGYTF. Written as DNA, the CDR3 is TGTGCCAGCAGCTCACAGGGGCTTGGCTACACCTTC.

The sample holds a few counts of this clonotype. The chain couples TRBV7-2 to TRBJ1-1, with no clear D. The CDR3 sequence is 15 residues long. Germline V lookup: CDR1 SGHTA, CDR2 FQGNSA. Trimming took off 0 bases at V and 1 base at J, with 9 bases between the two ends. The CDR3 here is CASSLASRRNTEAFF. CDR3 sequence (DNA): TGTGCCAGCAGCTTAGCTAGCAGGAGGAACACTGAAGCTTTCTTT. Full variable domain (missing parts from reference TRBV7-2 and TRBJ1-1): GAGVSQSPSNKVTEKGKDVELRCDPISGHTALYWYRQSLGQGLEFLIYFQGNSAPDKSGLPSDRFSAERTGGSVSTLTIQRTQQEDSAVYLCASSLASRRNTEAFFGQGTRLTVV.

This clonotype was detected only a few times. This chain links TRBV6-1 with TRBJ1-6; D uncertain. This CDR3 spans 13 amino acids. V lost 6 bases and J lost 2, with 5 bases in between. Germline V gene data show CDR1 as MNHNS and CDR2 as SASEGT. CDR3 in amino acids: CASRVTYNSPLHF. CDR3 bases: TGTGCCAGCAGGGTTACCTATAATTCACCCCTCCACTTT.

This clonotype was seen a few times. The gene calls are TRBV30 and TRBJ1-2; D remains unclear. Germline loops: CDR1 GTSNPN, CDR2 SVGIG (reference sequence). The CDR3 length is 16 residues. V was clipped by 0 bases and J by 1 base, with 15 bases between them. In DNA, the CDR3 is TGTGCCTGGAGTGTACTCGGACGGACTTTTAACTATGGCTACACCTTC. This gives the protein CAWSVLGRTFNYGYTF.

CDR3 region: CSAANPTGTETGELFF. CDR3 in DNA: TGCAGTGCTGCCAATCCAACCGGGACGGAGACCGGGGAGCTGTTTTTT. The chain has TRBV20-1 and TRBJ2-2; the D call may be TRBD1 or TRBD2 (5 bases each). Trimming removed 5 bases at V and 5 bases at J, with 21 bases between. CDR1 and CDR2 from the germline V gene are DFQATT and SNEGSKA (reference sequence). This CDR3 has 16 amino acids.

This clonotype was seen only a few times. The chain employs TRBV12-3 or TRBV12-4 and TRBJ1-2, with D possibly being TRBD1 (5 bases). The CDR3 covers 16 residues. V lost 5 bases, J lost 4 bases, and 20 bases lay in between. The CDR3 loop is CASSTHGIPRGYGYTF. CDR3 nucleotides: TGTGCCAGCAGTACACACGGGATCCCGAGGGGCTATGGCTACACCTTC.

V is TRBV9 and J is TRBJ2-2; D is tentatively TRBD1 or TRBD2 (6 bases each). The CDR3 consists of 16 residues. CDR1 is SGDLS, CDR2 YYNGEE, per germline. The V end lost 0 bases, the J end lost 6 bases, and 15 bases lay between the germline ends. CDR3 in amino acids: CASSVGPEGGPGELFF. Written as DNA, the CDR3 is TGTGCCAGCAGCGTAGGCCCTGAGGGGGGACCCGGGGAGCTGTTTTTT.

This clonotype was detected ten times or more. The chain has TRBV7-7 and TRBJ2-1; D is perhaps TRBD1 (5 bases). V gave up 3 bases and J gave up 2 bases, with 14 bases separating them. This CDR3 has 16 residues. CDR1 and CDR2 from the germline V gene are SSHAT and FNYEAQ (reference sequence). CDR3 sequence: CASSFLGPGAYNEQFF. In nucleotides, the CDR3 is TGTGCCAGCAGCTTTTTGGGGCCGGGCGCCTACAATGAGCAGTTCTTC.

This clonotype was seen many times. The rearrangement links TRBV7-2 to TRBJ2-7, with a possible D match to TRBD2 (6 bases). The germline V gene has CDR1 SGHTA and CDR2 FQGNSA. The CDR3 has 15 residues. V lost 1 base, J lost 2 bases, and 12 bases lay in between. Written as DNA, the CDR3 is TGTGCCAGCAGCTTAGGGGGTAGCGGAACCTACGAGCAGTACTTC. Amino acid sequence: CASSLGGSGTYEQYF.

The chain is built from TRBV3-1 and TRBJ2-3; D possibly corresponds to TRBD2 (6 bases). Trimming cost V 3 bases and J 2 bases, with 21 bases left between them. From germline, CDR1 is LGHDT and CDR2 YNNKEL (reference sequence). CDR3 size: 18 residues. The CDR3: CASSHLWRGTPSTDTQYF. The CDR3 DNA reads as TGTGCCAGCAGCCATCTCTGGAGGGGCACCCCATCCACAGATACGCAGTATTTT.

This clonotype was found many times. V and J are TRBV6-5 and TRBJ2-5; D is unclear. The CDR3 covers 15 residues. Germline V CDR1 and CDR2: MNHEY, SVGAGI. V lost 2 bases and J lost 1, with 11 bases in between. DNA of the CDR3: TGTGCCAGCAGTTACGCCGGCTGGGCCCAAGAGACCCAGTACTTC. Translating it yields CASSYAGWAQETQYF.

At least ten counts were recorded for this clonotype. V and J are TRBV6-2 or TRBV6-3 and TRBJ2-5, with 7 bases aligning to TRBD2. CDR3 length: 13 amino acids. The V gene's germline CDR1 is MNHEY and CDR2 SVGEGT. J gave up 5 bases and V 2 bases, and 2 bases lay outside the gene matches. In DNA, the CDR3 is TGTGCCAGCAGTTACGGCGGGAGCGAGACCCAGTACTTC. Translation gives CASSYGGSETQYF.

A few counts support this clonotype. The chain is built from TRBV5-1 and TRBJ2-1, with TRBD2 matching 13 bases. V trimming: 4 bases; J trimming: 7 bases; junction bases outside the gene matches: 11. Germline V gene sequence: CDR1 SGHRS, CDR2 YFSETQ. CDR3 length: 17 amino acids. CDR3 sequence (DNA): TGCGCCAGCAGCCAAAGGACTAGCGGGAGTTCCATGAATGAGCAGTTCTTC. Its translation: CASSQRTSGSSMNEQFF.

This chain links TRBV12-3 or TRBV12-4 with TRBJ2-7; TRBD1 agrees at 7 bases. The CDR3 covers 14 residues. V trimming: 4 bases; J trimming: 3 bases; junction bases outside the gene matches: 6. The CDR3: CASSYWDSHYEQYF. The CDR3 bases are TGTGCCAGCAGTTACTGGGACAGCCACTACGAGCAGTACTTC.

Here the CDR3 DNA reads TGTGCCAGCAAGAGGGGTAGCGGGAATGAGCAGTTCTTC. Its translation is CASKRGSGNEQFF. The rearrangement links TRBV6-1 to TRBJ2-1; 7 nucleotides match TRBD2. Trimming took 7 bases from V and 7 from J; bases not matched to a gene: 7. The CDR3 runs to 13 residues. Germline lookup yields CDR1 MNHNS and CDR2 SASEGT.

The chain links TRBV7-2 to TRBJ2-1; tentatively, D is TRBD1 or TRBD2 (7 bases each). V dropped 5 bases and J dropped 4 bases, with 18 bases sitting between them. The V gene's germline CDR1 is SGHTA and CDR2 FQGNSA. The CDR3 extends over 16 amino acids. CDR3 protein: CASSTRGDSFYNEQFF. Here the CDR3 DNA reads TGTGCCAGCAGCACCCGGGGGGACAGCTTTTACAATGAGCAGTTCTTC.

This clonotype was seen more than once but under ten times. This chain's CDR3 is CASSQGGGRGREQYF. The CDR3 DNA reads as TGTGCCAGCAGCCAAGGGGGCGGGAGAGGGCGCGAGCAGTACTTC. V usage is TRBV3-1 and J usage is TRBJ2-7, with TRBD2 matching 7 bases. This CDR3 is 15 amino acids long. V shed 1 base and J 6 bases; nucleotides not matched to a gene: 9. CDR1 is LGHDT and CDR2 is YNNKEL in the germline V gene (reference sequence).

This clonotype was found a few times. The chain carries TRBV6-1 and TRBJ2-2, with 10 bases lining up with TRBD2. J gave up 3 bases and V 5 bases, and 6 bases lay outside the gene matches. Looked up from germline, CDR1 is MNHNS and CDR2 is SASEGT. This CDR3 region has 16 residues. In DNA form, the CDR3 reads TGTGCCAGCAGTATTCTAGCGGGAGTAGACACCGGGGAGCTGTTTTTT. Translating gives CASSILAGVDTGELFF.

The chain has TRBV7-2 and TRBJ2-3; a weak D match, TRBD2 (5 bases). The germline V and J ends were trimmed by 3 bases and 8 bases, with 18 bases remaining between them. Germline V lookup: CDR1 SGHTA, CDR2 FQGNSA. The CDR3 runs 15 residues. Written as DNA, the CDR3 is TGTGCCAGCAGCTTTGGAATCGGGGTAGACGGTACGCAGTATTTT. Its translation is CASSFGIGVDGTQYF.

There are a few counts of this clonotype. The chain has TRBV4-3 and TRBJ1-3, with D tentatively TRBD1 (6 bases). This CDR3 comprises 15 residues. V was cut by 1 base and J by 6 bases, with 13 bases left in between. The V gene's germline CDR1 is LGHNA and CDR2 YSLEER. The CDR3 DNA is TGCGCCAGCAGCCAAGGGCGGGGGGCCGCAAACACCATATATTTT. This sequence encodes CASSQGRGAANTIYF.

The chain uses TRBV6-1 and TRBJ1-2; TRBD1 might be the D (6 bases). Germline loops: CDR1 MNHNS, CDR2 SASEGT. The CDR3 is 14 amino acids. Trimming shortened V by 8 bases and J by 4 bases, and 17 bases separated the two germline ends. CDR3 in amino acids: CASVLRPGAYGYTF. The CDR3 bases are TGTGCCAGCGTGCTCCGGCCGGGGGCCTATGGCTACACCTTC.

This clonotype has just a few counts. CDR3 in amino acids: CASSPLGQGREKLFF. As DNA, the CDR3 is TGTGCCAGCTCACCTTTAGGACAGGGGCGAGAAAAACTGTTTTTT. The rearrangement uses TRBV18 and TRBJ1-4, with 9 bases lining up with TRBD1. CDR1 and CDR2 (germline): KGHSH, LQKENI. The ends lost 3 bases at V and 8 bases at J; junction bases unmatched: 7. CDR3 length equals 15 residues.

This clonotype was observed at least ten times. J is TRBJ2-4 and V is TRBV20-1; possibly TRBD2 for D (6 bases). The CDR3 has 15 amino acids. CDR1 and CDR2 (germline): DFQATT, SNEGSKA (reference sequence). V was trimmed by 3 bases and J by 6 bases, leaving 18 bases between them. The CDR3 loop is CSARDGGLAINIQYF. CDR3 DNA: TGCAGTGCTAGGGATGGTGGGCTAGCGATAAACATTCAGTACTTC.